The present T cell receptor beta chain was sequenced within a study of metastatic and nonmetastatic thyroid tumors. As for the study in general: Repertoire comparisons spanned blood and tumor or nodule tissue from malignant and benign thyroid patients.

Trimming took 0 bases from V and 1 from J, leaving 15 bases between them. The CDR3 is 17 amino acids. The germline V gene has CDR1 MNHNY and CDR2 SVGAGI (reference sequence). The study's findings and limits: A significant increase in TCR beta diversity was reportedly seen in malignant thyroid tumors relative to benign nodules, in blood and tumor.

In the authors' workflow: It was from CDR3 differences across clinicopathological groups that a distant-metastasis classifier for papillary thyroid cancer was built. TCRdb reassembled clones from the PCR reads with MiXCR. It is TCRdb's table, rather than the study itself, that gives the V and J calls and clone size. This sample has more than 10,000 clones, with 27% found just once. Within the sample, this clone is medium-sized. Its antigen is currently unknown. No patient had received any treatment before thyroid surgery. This TCR was sampled from a female donor with papillary thyroid cancer or a benign thyroid nodule (not recorded which). Some clones in this sample may be carry-over from other donors' samples. Sequencing was performed on tumor tissue. The J gene is TRBJ1-1, the V gene TRBV6-6, with D hard to call. The CDR3 region is CASSYSLGRLGNTEAFF. The DNA of the CDR3 is TGTGCCAGCAGTTACTCCCTCGGACGCCTCGGGAACACTGAAGCTTTCTTT.